This TCR beta chain was found in a study of blood T cell repertoires in COVID-19. Study summary: Donors in the United States, Italy and Spain gave samples during acute or convalescent COVID-19. T cells, B-cell-depleted T cells, or PBMCs provided the cDNA or gDNA that served as material.

In the source study's methods: Estimation of nucleated cell counts was performed using reference gene primer amplification. Data came from immunoSEQ multiplex PCR; TCRdb stores just in-frame clones and leaves some out. Clonal size and the V and J genes are those of that table, whereas D and trimming came from the DNA. The sample lists 300,000 to 350,000 clones, roughly nine tenths seen once, with less than 3% in the top ten. Seattle's cohort entered during active infection and was followed longitudinally. The CDR3 contains 16 residues. After removal of 4 bases from V and 1 base from J, the junction contained 9 bases not matched to a gene. Looked up from germline, CDR1 is SGHRS and CDR2 is YFSETQ.

Input material: peripheral blood. The receptor's source is a woman in her thirties with COVID-19, enrolled during active disease. The gene calls are TRBV5-1 and TRBJ2-3; 7 positions match TRBD1. The DNA for the CDR3 is TGCGCCAGCAGCCTAGATGACAGGGCTGGCACAGATACGCAGTATTTT. Translation: CASSLDDRAGTDTQYF.